The source of this T cell receptor (beta chain) is a study of identical twins. Template switching (which added a universal primer site) was used, and cDNA carried unique molecular identifiers. Each CDR3 protein gets one entry after TCRdb re-called the 5' RACE reads with MiXCR. The sample holds around 240,000 distinct CDR3 sequences, approximately 7% seen once. Study-wide results and caveats: Cord blood beta clonotypes present at high abundance carried fewer insertions; no such pattern appeared in memory repertoires. Those out-of-frame alpha sequences shared by twins showed an excess of low generation probability.

Germline CDR1 DFQATT, CDR2 SNEGSKA (reference sequence). This CDR3 has 14 amino acids. Trimming removed 2 bases from V and 2 bases from J; junction bases left unmatched: 2. This clonotype was found a few times. Its antigen is not identified. The sample was also reused in another study, on yellow fever vaccine responses in identical twins.

Sample: memory (CD45RO+) T cells sorted from blood. This rearrangement joins TRBV20-1 to TRBJ2-7; TRBD1 matches 11 bases. The source of this sequence is a woman between 18 and 30 years old in good health. The CDR3 spells CSARPDRGPYEQYF. CDR3 sequence (DNA): TGCAGTGCTAGACCGGACAGGGGGCCCTACGAGCAGTACTTC.